This entry lists 25 T cell receptor beta chains sequenced from one sample in a study of T cell repertoires in cytomegalovirus infection. One entry per CDR3 protein results from TCRdb running MiXCR on the reads. Among some 100,000 distinct CDR3 sequences, more than 20% were seen once, and the ten largest hold about 39%. Input material: CD8+ T cells from PBMCs. Source of these receptors: a human donor in good health (CMV status not recorded). Some clones in this sample may be carry-over from other donors' samples.

This sequence joins TRBV7-3 and TRBJ2-3; D call uncertain. V was shortened by 7 bases and J by 5 bases, with 10 bases between the two germline ends. This CDR3 has 12 amino acids. Germline V gene sequence: CDR1 SGHTA, CDR2 FQGTGA. The CDR3 nucleotides read TGTGCCAGCACGATCCCGGGAGATACGCAGTATTTT. This sequence encodes CASTIPGDTQYF.

The sample holds many counts of this clonotype. This chain connects TRBV7-2 to TRBJ1-1; D is ambiguous. The germline V gene encodes CDR1 SGHTA and CDR2 FQGNSA. V lost 1 base and J lost 7, with 13 bases in between. This CDR3 spans 14 amino acids. CDR3 DNA: TGTGCCAGCAGCTTAGATTTGCCAGGAATTGAAGCTTTCTTT. Translated, it gives CASSLDLPGIEAFF.

This clonotype showed up just a few times. V usage is TRBV5-6 and J usage is TRBJ2-7; possibly TRBD1 or TRBD2 for D (6 bases each). Germline assignment: CDR1 SGHDT and CDR2 YYEEEE. V lost 3 bases to trimming and J lost 8 bases, with 12 bases between them. The CDR3 spans 12 residues. DNA for the CDR3: TGTGCCAGCAGCTGGGGGGACACCCAGCAGTACTTC. Its protein is CASSWGDTQQYF. Using reference TRBV5-6 and TRBJ2-7 for the parts outside the CDR3, the full variable domain is DAGVTQSPTHLIKTRGQQVTLRCSPKSGHDTVSWYQQALGQGPQFIFQYYEEEERQRGNFPDRFSGHQFPNYSSELNVNALLLGDSALYLCASSWGDTQQYFGPGTRLTVT.

This chain uses TRBV7-9 with TRBJ2-3; 9 nucleotides match TRBD2. The CDR3 consists of 17 residues. The trim removed 0 bases at V and 2 bases at J, leaving 6 bases unmatched. Germline CDR1 is SEHNR and CDR2 is FQNEAQ (reference sequence). The CDR3 here is CASSLAIAGEFTDTQYF. In DNA form, the CDR3 reads TGTGCCAGCAGCTTAGCTATAGCGGGGGAGTTCACAGATACGCAGTATTTT.

This clonotype has ten or more counts. The V gene is TRBV6-2 or TRBV6-3, the J gene TRBJ2-2, with D hard to call. Trimming shortened V by 0 bases and J by 9 bases, and 5 bases separated the two germline ends. The V gene's germline CDR1 is MNHEY and CDR2 SVGEGT. The CDR3 is 12 amino acids. The CDR3 DNA is TGTGCCAGCAGTTACTCGGACCGGGAGCTGTTTTTT. Protein product: CASSYSDRELFF.

This chain links TRBV7-2 with TRBJ1-5; 7 bases line up with TRBD1. V shed 6 bases and J 7 bases; nucleotides not matched to a gene: 9. Germline CDR1 reads SGHTA; CDR2 reads FQGNSA. CDR3 length: 14 amino acids. CDR3 in DNA: TGTGCCAGCAGAGACACGACAGGGCCCCAGCCCCAGCATTTT. Translating gives CASRDTTGPQPQHF.

This clonotype has ten or more counts. The chain couples TRBV6-1 to TRBJ1-1, with 8 bases matching TRBD1. This CDR3 contains 15 residues. The trim removed 5 bases at V and 0 bases at J, leaving 5 bases unmatched. Germline V gives CDR1 MNHNS, CDR2 SASEGT. The CDR3 loop reads CASSPGTGLNTEAFF. Written as DNA, the CDR3 is TGTGCCAGCAGTCCCGGGACAGGATTGAACACTGAAGCTTTCTTT.

This clonotype appeared a few times. The chain employs TRBV20-1 and TRBJ2-3, with D perhaps assigned TRBD1 or TRBD2 (5 bases each). The CDR3 sequence is 14 residues long. CDR1 and CDR2 from the germline V gene are DFQATT and SNEGSKA (reference sequence). Trimming took off 3 bases at V and 1 base at J, with 11 bases between the two ends. This CDR3 reads CSARGVLGTDTQYF. The CDR3 nucleotides read TGCAGTGCTAGGGGGGTCTTGGGCACAGATACGCAGTATTTT.

V gene TRBV7-9 combines with J gene TRBJ2-1; tentatively, D is TRBD2 (5 bases). With 4 bases removed from V and 16 bases from J, the gap between germline ends came to 17 bases. This CDR3 is 12 amino acids long. CDR1 and CDR2 (germline): SEHNR, FQNEAQ (reference sequence). The CDR3 nucleotides read TGTGCCAGCAGCTCATTCCACGGGAAACTCTTCTTC. Its protein is CASSSFHGKLFF.

The chain employs TRBV5-1 and TRBJ1-4; 7 bases are a match to TRBD1. Per germline, CDR1 SGHRS and CDR2 YFSETQ. The CDR3 sequence is 14 residues long. V lost 4 bases and J lost 7; bases outside the gene matches: 7. The CDR3 sequence is CASSNDREGEKLFF. In DNA form, the CDR3 reads TGCGCCAGCAGCAACGACAGGGAAGGTGAAAAACTGTTTTTT. The full variable domain, with the rest looked up from reference TRBV5-1 and TRBJ1-4, is KAGVTQTPRYLIKTRGQQVTLSCSPISGHRSVSWYQQTPGQGLQFLFEYFSETQRNKGNFPGRFSGRQFSNSRSEMNVSTLELGDSALYLCASSNDREGEKLFFGSGTQLSVL.

Ten or more counts support this clonotype. The J gene is TRBJ2-5, the V gene TRBV12-3 or TRBV12-4, with TRBD2 identical over 9 bases. The CDR3 sequence is 13 residues long. V was pared by 6 bases and J by 3 bases, with 2 bases of the junction left unmatched. The CDR3 sequence: CASRASGEETQYF. The DNA for the CDR3 is TGTGCCAGCAGGGCTAGCGGGGAAGAGACCCAGTACTTC.

This clonotype was counted only a few times. The chain employs TRBV28 and TRBJ1-2; D is undetermined. V lost 3 bases to trimming and J lost 8 bases, with 19 bases between them. The CDR3 loop spans 15 amino acids. From germline, CDR1 is MDHEN and CDR2 SYDVKM. CDR3 bases: TGTGCCAGCAGTTTGGTCCTTGACGGCGTGGTGGGCTACACCTTC. Translating it yields CASSLVLDGVVGYTF.

The chain joins TRBV28 to TRBJ1-2, with no clear D. The CDR3 has 13 amino acids. The germline CDR1 and CDR2 sequences are MDHEN and SYDVKM. V was pared by 3 bases and J by 4 bases, with 9 bases between. CDR3 bases: TGTGCCAGCAGTTTGAGTTGGGGCTATGGCTACACCTTC. It encodes CASSLSWGYGYTF.

This clonotype was recorded many times. The CDR3 region is CASSLARAGVSRETQYF. The CDR3 DNA reads TGTGCCAGCAGTTTAGCCCGAGCGGGAGTCTCTCGAGAGACCCAGTACTTC. The chain combines TRBV12-3 or TRBV12-4 with TRBJ2-5, with TRBD2 matching over 8 bases. The CDR3 is 17 amino acids. V lost 0 bases and J lost 4; bases outside the gene matches: 10.

The chain joins TRBV11-3 to TRBJ2-1; D is possibly TRBD1 (5 bases). CDR3 length: 12 amino acids. Trimming removed 5 bases from V and 8 bases from J, with 10 bases in between. CDR1 is SGHNT, CDR2 YENEEA, per germline. CDR3 in amino acids: CASSAQGYEQFF. For the CDR3, the DNA is TGTGCCAGCAGCGCCCAGGGCTATGAGCAGTTCTTC.

This clonotype has a count of ten or more. The rearrangement uses TRBV7-6 and TRBJ2-5; TRBD2 aligns across 8 bases. This CDR3 is built from 16 residues. V was pared by 7 bases and J by 0 bases, with 10 bases of the junction left unmatched. Germline-derived CDR1 and CDR2 are SGHVS and FNYEAQ. CDR3 nucleotides: TGTGCCAGCAACTATCGGGGGGGGGGATACCAAGAGACCCAGTACTTC. This sequence encodes CASNYRGGGYQETQYF.

The V call is TRBV9, the J call TRBJ2-1; D is possibly TRBD1 (5 bases). V was pared by 4 bases and J by 1 base, with 21 bases between. There are 18 residues in the CDR3. CDR1 and CDR2 (germline): SGDLS, YYNGEE. CDR3 nucleotides: TGTGCCAGCAGCTCCACTGGGGCCAACGGAAGGTCCTACAATGAGCAGTTCTTC. It translates to CASSSTGANGRSYNEQFF.

This clonotype was seen repeatedly, ten times or more. This rearrangement joins TRBV19 to TRBJ1-2, with 7 bases that match TRBD1. The germline V gene encodes CDR1 LNHDA and CDR2 SQIVND (reference sequence). The CDR3 loop spans 13 amino acids. The J segment lost 1 base and the V segment lost 10 bases, leaving 6 bases of the junction unmatched. CDR3 nucleotides: TGTGCCAATACGACAGGGATTAACTATGGCTACACCTTC. Translated, it gives CANTTGINYGYTF.

This clonotype was recorded a few times. V gene TRBV6-2 or TRBV6-3 combines with J gene TRBJ1-2, with D tentatively TRBD1 (6 bases). V was shortened by 4 bases and J by 0 bases, with 12 bases between the two germline ends. The CDR3 covers 15 residues. Per germline, CDR1 MNHEY and CDR2 SVGEGT. The CDR3 region is CASSSRGTTNYGYTF. The CDR3 coding sequence is TGTGCCAGCAGTTCTCGTGGGACAACTAACTATGGCTACACCTTC.

This clonotype came up a few times. The chain has TRBV19 and TRBJ1-2, with D perhaps TRBD1 (5 bases). The CDR3 sequence is 16 residues long. The germline V and J ends were trimmed by 10 bases and 0 bases, with 21 bases remaining between them. Germline CDR1 LNHDA, CDR2 SQIVND (reference sequence). CDR3 sequence: CATTTTTALANYGYTF. CDR3 nucleotides: TGTGCCACCACCACCACGACAGCGCTAGCTAACTATGGCTACACCTTC.

This clonotype was seen repeatedly, ten times or more. The chain joins TRBV27 to TRBJ2-2; D gene unclear. From germline, CDR1 is MNHEY and CDR2 SMNVEV (reference sequence). The CDR3 has 13 residues. V lost 4 bases and J lost 2, with 5 bases in between. This CDR3 is CASSSQNTGELFF. The DNA of the CDR3 is TGTGCCAGCAGTTCCCAAAACACCGGGGAGCTGTTTTTT.

This clonotype was observed a handful of times. V is TRBV7-2 and J is TRBJ2-2, with 10 bases that match TRBD2. The V segment lost 5 bases and the J segment 4 bases; nucleotides outside the gene matches: 10. Germline CDR1 reads SGHTA; CDR2 reads FQGNSA. This CDR3 has 17 amino acids. CDR3 in DNA: TGTGCCAGCAGCCGGGCTAGCGGGAGTGGTAGCACCGGGGAGCTGTTTTTT. Protein product: CASSRASGSGSTGELFF.

This clonotype turned up a few times. This sequence joins TRBV20-1 and TRBJ1-3, with D unclear. This CDR3 spans 17 amino acids. Germline V gives CDR1 DFQATT, CDR2 SNEGSKA (reference sequence). V shed 0 bases and J shed 0 bases, with 15 bases lying between them. CDR3 amino acids: CSARDQKVESSGNTIYF. The CDR3 nucleotides are TGCAGTGCTAGAGATCAGAAGGTTGAATCCTCTGGAAACACCATATATTTT.

This chain connects TRBV29-1 to TRBJ2-1; D gene uncertain. V lost 4 bases and J 11 bases, leaving 9 bases between the germline ends. The length of the CDR3 is 10 residues. CDR1 is SQVTM, CDR2 ANQGSEA, per germline. The CDR3 coding sequence is TGCAGCGTTGTGTCCGGGCAGCAGTTCTTC. Translating it yields CSVVSGQQFF.

This clonotype was detected ten times or more. The rearrangement links TRBV12-3 or TRBV12-4 to TRBJ1-1; perhaps TRBD1 as D (5 bases). CDR3 size: 14 residues. The ends were cut back, 5 bases at V and 3 bases at J, with 13 bases in the middle. CDR3 residues: CASSPRPRDTEAFF. The CDR3 region has the DNA TGTGCCAGCAGTCCACGACCCAGGGACACTGAAGCTTTCTTT.